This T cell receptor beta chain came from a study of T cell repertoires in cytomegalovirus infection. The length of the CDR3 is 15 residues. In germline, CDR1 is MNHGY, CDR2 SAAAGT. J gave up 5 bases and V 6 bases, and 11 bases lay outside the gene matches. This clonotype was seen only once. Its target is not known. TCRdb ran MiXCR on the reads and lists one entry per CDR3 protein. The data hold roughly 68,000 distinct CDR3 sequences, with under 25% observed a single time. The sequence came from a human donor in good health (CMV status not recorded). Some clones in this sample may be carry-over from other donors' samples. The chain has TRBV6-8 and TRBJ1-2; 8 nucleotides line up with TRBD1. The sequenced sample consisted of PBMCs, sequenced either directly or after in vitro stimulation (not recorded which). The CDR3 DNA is TGTGCCAGCAGCCACTATTCACAGGGGGTGTATGGCTACACCTTC. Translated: CASSHYSQGVYGYTF.